This is a list of T cell receptor beta chains from one sample in a study of cytomegalovirus exposure and HLA in healthy donors. Sequencing was performed with immunoSEQ multiplex PCR; in TCRdb, only in-frame clones are kept and a portion is missing. This table holds more than 95,000 clones, around 74% found once. The sample consisted of PBMCs. The receptors come from a female donor in good health and CMV-seropositive. The CDR3 runs from the conserved cysteine through the conserved F or W. The D gene is left open where the match is weak. The listing skips clone size in some rows; elsewhere it reads once, few, many or a size class.

.,TRBJ1-2,once,TRBV6-4,TGTGCCAGCACCCAACAGGAGGAGGGTTATGGCTACACCTTC,CASTQQEEGYGYTF
.,TRBJ2-1,.,TRBV2,TGTGCCAGCAGTGAACTAAACAATGAGCAGTTCTTC,CASSELNNEQFF
.,TRBJ1-3,.,TRBV28,TGTGCCAGCAGTTCCCCAGGGGATCCTGGAAACACCATATATTTT,CASSSPGDPGNTIYF
TRBD2,TRBJ2-7,.,TRBV6-1,TGTGCCAGCCGGAGAGCGGGGCCCTTGGACGAGCAGTACTTC,CASRRAGPLDEQYF
.,TRBJ2-7,.,TRBV7-2,TGTGCCAGCAGCTCCTCCTCCTACGAGCAGTACTTC,CASSSSSYEQYF
.,TRBJ1-3,.,TRBV5-3,TGTGCCAGAAGCCCTTGTCACGGCACCGGGACACTGGGAAACACCATATATTTT,CARSPCHGTGTLGNTIYF
.,TRBJ2-3,.,TRBV2,TGTGCCAGCAGTGGAAGCGCAGATACGCAGTATTTT,CASSGSADTQYF
TRBD1,TRBJ2-7,.,TRBV4-1,TGCGCCAGCAGCCGGACAGGGGCGAACTCCTACGAGCAGTACTTC,CASSRTGANSYEQYF
.,TRBJ2-1,.,TRBV4-3,TGCGCCAGCAGCCAAGACAGGGTATCCCACAATGAGCAGTTCTTC,CASSQDRVSHNEQFF
.,TRBJ1-3,.,TRBV30,TGTGCCTGGAGTACTCGAAACACCATATATTTT,CAWSTRNTIYF
TRBD2,TRBJ2-3,.,TRBV5-1,TGCGCCAGCAGCTTGGCGGCTAGCGGGAACACAGATACGCAGTATTTT,CASSLAASGNTDTQYF